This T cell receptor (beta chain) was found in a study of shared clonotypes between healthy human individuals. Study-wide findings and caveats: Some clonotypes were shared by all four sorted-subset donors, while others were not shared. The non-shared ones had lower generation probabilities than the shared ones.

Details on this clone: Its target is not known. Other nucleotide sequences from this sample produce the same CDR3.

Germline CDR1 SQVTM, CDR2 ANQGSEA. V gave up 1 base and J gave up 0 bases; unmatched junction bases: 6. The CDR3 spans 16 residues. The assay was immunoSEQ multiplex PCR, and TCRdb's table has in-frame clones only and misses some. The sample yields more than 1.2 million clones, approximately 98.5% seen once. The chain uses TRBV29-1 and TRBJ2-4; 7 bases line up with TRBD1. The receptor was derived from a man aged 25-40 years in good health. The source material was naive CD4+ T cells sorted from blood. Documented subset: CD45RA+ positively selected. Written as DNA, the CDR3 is TGCAGCGTTGAAGGCTGGACAGGAGGAGCCAAAAACATTCAGTACTTC. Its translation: CSVEGWTGGAKNIQYF. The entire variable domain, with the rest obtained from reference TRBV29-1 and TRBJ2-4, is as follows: SAVISQKPSRDICQRGTSLTIQCQVDSQVTMMFWYRQQPGQSLTLIATANQGSEATYESGFVIDKFPISRPNLTFSTLTVSNMSPEDSSIYLCSVEGWTGGAKNIQYFGAGTRLSVL.